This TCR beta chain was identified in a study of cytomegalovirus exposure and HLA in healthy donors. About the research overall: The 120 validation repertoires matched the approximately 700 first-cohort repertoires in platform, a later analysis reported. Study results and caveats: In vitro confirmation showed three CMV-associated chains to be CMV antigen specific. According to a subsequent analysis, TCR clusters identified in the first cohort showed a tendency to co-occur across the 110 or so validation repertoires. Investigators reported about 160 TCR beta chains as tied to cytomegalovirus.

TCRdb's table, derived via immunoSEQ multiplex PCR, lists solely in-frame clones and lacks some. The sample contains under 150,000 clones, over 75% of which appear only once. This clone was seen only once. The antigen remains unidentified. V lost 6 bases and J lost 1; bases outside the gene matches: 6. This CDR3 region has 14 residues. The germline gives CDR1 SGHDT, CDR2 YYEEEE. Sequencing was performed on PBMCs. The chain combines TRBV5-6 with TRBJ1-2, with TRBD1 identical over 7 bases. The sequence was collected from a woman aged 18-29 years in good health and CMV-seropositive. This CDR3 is CASILNRGNYGYTF. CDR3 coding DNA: TGTGCCAGCATCTTAAACAGGGGTAACTATGGCTACACCTTC.